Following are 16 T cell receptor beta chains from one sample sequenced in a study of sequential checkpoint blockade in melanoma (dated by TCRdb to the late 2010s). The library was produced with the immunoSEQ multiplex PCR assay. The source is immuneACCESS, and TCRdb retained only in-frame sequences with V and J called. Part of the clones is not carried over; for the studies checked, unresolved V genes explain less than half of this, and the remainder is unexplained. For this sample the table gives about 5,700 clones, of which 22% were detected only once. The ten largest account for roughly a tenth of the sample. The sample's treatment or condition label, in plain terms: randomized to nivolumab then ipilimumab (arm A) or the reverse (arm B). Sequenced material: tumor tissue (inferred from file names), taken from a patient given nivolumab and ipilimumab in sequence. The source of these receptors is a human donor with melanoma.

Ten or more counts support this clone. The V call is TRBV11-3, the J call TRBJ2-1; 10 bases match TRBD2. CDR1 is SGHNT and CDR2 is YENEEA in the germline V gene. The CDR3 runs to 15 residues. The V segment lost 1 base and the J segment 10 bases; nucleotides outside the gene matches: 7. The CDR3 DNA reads TGTGCCAGCAGCTTAGGCGTAGCGGGAGGAAGGGAGCAGTTCTTC. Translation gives CASSLGVAGGREQFF.

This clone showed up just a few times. Here the CDR3 reads CSVGTLGVYGQFF. Here the CDR3 DNA reads TGCAGCGTGGGAACACTAGGGGTTTACGGACAGTTCTTC. This sequence joins TRBV29-1 and TRBJ2-1; D is perhaps TRBD1 or TRBD2 (5 bases each). The length of the CDR3 is 13 residues. The germline CDR1 and CDR2 sequences are SQVTM and ANQGSEA. Trimming pared 6 bases from V and 13 bases from J, leaving 22 bases between.

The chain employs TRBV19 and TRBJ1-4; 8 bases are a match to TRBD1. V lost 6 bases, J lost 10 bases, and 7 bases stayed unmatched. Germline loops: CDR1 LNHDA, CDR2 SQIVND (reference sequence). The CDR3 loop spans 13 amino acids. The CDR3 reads CASRRQGAGKLFF. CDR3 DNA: TGTGCCAGTAGGCGGCAGGGGGCCGGAAAACTGTTTTTT.

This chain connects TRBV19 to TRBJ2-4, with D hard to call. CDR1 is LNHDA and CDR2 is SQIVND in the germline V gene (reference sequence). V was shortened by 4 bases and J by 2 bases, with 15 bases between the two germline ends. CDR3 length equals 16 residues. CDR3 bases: TGTGCCAGTAGTACCCTGACGGCCTCTACCAAAAACATTCAGTACTTC. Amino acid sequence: CASSTLTASTKNIQYF.

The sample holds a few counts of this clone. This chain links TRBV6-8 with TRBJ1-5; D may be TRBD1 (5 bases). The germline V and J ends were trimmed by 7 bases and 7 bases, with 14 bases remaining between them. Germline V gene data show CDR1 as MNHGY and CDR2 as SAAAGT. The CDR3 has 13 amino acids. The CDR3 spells CASTPGSGQPQHF. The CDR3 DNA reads TGTGCCAGCACTCCGGGGTCAGGGCAGCCCCAGCATTTT.

The CDR3 DNA is TGTGCCAGCAGCTTACCTTACGGGAGCCTAGCCAAAAACATTCAGTACTTC. It translates to CASSLPYGSLAKNIQYF. This chain connects TRBV11-3 to TRBJ2-4; D is possibly TRBD2 (6 bases). The V end lost 2 bases, the J end lost 0 bases, and 14 bases lay between the germline ends. This CDR3 is built from 17 residues. Germline-derived CDR1 and CDR2 are SGHNT and YENEEA. Looking up the rest from reference TRBV11-3 and TRBJ2-4 gives the full variable domain: EAGVVQSPRYKIIEKKQPVAFWCNPISGHNTLYWYLQNLGQGPELLIRYENEEAVDDSQLPKDRFSAERLKGVDSTLKIQPAELGDSAVYLCASSLPYGSLAKNIQYFGAGTRLSVL.

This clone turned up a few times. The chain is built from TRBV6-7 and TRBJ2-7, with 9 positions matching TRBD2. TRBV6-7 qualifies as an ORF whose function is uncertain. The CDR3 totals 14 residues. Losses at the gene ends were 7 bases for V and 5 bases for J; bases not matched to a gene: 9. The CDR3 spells CASNRSGSHHEQYF. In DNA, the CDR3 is TGTGCCAGCAACCGTAGCGGGAGTCACCACGAGCAGTACTTC.

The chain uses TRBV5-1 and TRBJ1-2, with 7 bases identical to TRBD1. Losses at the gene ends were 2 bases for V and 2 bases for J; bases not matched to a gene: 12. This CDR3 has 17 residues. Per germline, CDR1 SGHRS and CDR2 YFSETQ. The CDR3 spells CASSLFPGTEENYGYTF. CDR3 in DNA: TGCGCCAGCAGCTTATTTCCCGGGACAGAAGAAAACTATGGCTACACCTTC.

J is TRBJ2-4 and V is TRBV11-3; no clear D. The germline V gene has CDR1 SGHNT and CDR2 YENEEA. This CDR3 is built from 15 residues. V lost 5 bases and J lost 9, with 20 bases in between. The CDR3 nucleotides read TGTGCCAGCAGCCCCAGGCAGGACGTCAACGCCATTCAGTACTTC. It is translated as CASSPRQDVNAIQYF. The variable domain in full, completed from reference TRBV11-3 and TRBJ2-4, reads EAGVVQSPRYKIIEKKQPVAFWCNPISGHNTLYWYLQNLGQGPELLIRYENEEAVDDSQLPKDRFSAERLKGVDSTLKIQPAELGDSAVYLCASSPRQDVNAIQYFGAGTRLSVL.

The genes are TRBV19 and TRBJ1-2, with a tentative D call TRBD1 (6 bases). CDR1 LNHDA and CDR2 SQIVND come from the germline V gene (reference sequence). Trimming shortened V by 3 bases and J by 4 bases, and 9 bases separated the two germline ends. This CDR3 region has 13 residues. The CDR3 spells CASSIPTGYGYTF. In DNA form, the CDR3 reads TGTGCCAGTAGTATCCCGACAGGCTATGGCTACACCTTC.

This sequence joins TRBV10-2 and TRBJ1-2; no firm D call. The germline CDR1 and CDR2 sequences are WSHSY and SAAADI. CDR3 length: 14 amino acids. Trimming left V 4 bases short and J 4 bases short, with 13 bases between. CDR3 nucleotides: TGCGCCAGCAGTGCGAGAACCGGGAGCTATGGCTACACCTTC. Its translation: CASSARTGSYGYTF.

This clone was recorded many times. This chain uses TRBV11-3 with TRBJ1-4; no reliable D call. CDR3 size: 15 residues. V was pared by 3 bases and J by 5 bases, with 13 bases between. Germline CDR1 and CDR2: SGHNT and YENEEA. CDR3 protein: CASSLAGRPNEKLFF. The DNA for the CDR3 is TGTGCCAGCAGCTTGGCCGGGCGCCCAAATGAAAAACTGTTTTTT.

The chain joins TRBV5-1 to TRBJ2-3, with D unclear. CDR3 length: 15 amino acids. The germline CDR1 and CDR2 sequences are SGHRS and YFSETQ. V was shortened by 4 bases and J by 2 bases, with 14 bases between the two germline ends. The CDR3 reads CASSQRTEVTDTQYF. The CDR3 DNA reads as TGCGCCAGCAGCCAGAGGACGGAAGTCACAGATACGCAGTATTTT.

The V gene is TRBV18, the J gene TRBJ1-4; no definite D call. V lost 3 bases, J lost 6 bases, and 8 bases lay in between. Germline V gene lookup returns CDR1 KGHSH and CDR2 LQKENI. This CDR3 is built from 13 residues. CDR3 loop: CASSPERDEKLFF. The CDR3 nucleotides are TGTGCCAGCTCACCTGAGCGGGATGAAAAACTGTTTTTT.

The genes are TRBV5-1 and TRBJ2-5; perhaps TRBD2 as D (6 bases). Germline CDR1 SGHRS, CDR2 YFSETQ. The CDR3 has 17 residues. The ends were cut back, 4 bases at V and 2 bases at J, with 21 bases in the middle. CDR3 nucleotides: TGCGCCAGCAGCCCGGAGGGTGGAGCGGGCCGGCAAGAGACCCAGTACTTC. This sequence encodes CASSPEGGAGRQETQYF.

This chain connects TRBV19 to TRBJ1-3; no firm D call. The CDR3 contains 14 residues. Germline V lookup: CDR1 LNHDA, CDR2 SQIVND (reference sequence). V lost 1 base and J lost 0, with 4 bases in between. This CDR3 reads CASSIGTSGNTIYF. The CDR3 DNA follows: TGTGCCAGTAGTATAGGCACCTCTGGAAACACCATATATTTT.